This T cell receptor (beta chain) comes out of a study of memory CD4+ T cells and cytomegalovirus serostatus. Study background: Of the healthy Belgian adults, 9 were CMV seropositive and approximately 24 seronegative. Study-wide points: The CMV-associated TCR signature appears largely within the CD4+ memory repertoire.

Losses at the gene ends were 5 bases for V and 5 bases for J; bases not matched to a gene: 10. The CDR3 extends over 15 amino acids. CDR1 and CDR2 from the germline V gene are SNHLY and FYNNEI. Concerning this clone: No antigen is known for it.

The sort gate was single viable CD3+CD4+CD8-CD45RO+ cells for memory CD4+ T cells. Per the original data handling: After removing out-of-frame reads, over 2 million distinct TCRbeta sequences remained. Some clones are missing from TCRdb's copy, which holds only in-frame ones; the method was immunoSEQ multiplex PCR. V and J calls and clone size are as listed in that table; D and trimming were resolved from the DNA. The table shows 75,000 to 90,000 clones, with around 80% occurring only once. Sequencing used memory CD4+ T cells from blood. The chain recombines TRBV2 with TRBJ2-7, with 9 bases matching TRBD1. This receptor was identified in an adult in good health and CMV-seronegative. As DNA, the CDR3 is TGTGCCAGCAGTCCCCGGGGACAGGGTGACAACGAGCAGTACTTC. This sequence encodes CASSPRGQGDNEQYF.